The 10 T cell receptor beta chains presented below share a single source sample, sequenced in a study of cytomegalovirus exposure and HLA in healthy donors. Profiled with immunoSEQ multiplex PCR; TCRdb holds only in-frame clones, not every one. This sample has 80,000 to 90,000 clones, with about 96% found just once. Sequenced sample: PBMCs. These receptors originate from a young man in good health and CMV-seronegative.

The gene calls are TRBV18 and TRBJ1-1; D is unresolved. The germline CDR1 and CDR2 sequences are KGHSH and LQKENI. The CDR3 totals 14 residues. Trimming shortened V by 0 bases and J by 0 bases, and 5 bases separated the two germline ends. CDR3 protein: CASSPPGMNTEAFF. The CDR3 region has the DNA TGTGCCAGCTCACCACCGGGCATGAACACTGAAGCTTTCTTT. The full variable domain, its missing parts supplied by reference TRBV18 and TRBJ1-1, is NAGVMQNPRHLVRRRGQEARLRCSPMKGHSHVYWYRQLPEEGLKFMVYLQKENIIDESGMPKERFSAEFPKEGPSILRIQQVVRGDSAAYFCASSPPGMNTEAFFGQGTRLTVV.

This chain uses TRBV4-1 with TRBJ2-1; possible D gene TRBD1, 5 bases. Trimming took 4 bases from V and 2 from J, leaving 12 bases between them. The CDR3 is 15 amino acids. Germline values: CDR1 MGHRA, CDR2 YSYEKL. The CDR3 protein is CASSPIQGPYNEQFF. CDR3 DNA: TGCGCCAGCAGCCCTATCCAGGGCCCCTACAATGAGCAGTTCTTC.

The chain couples TRBV6-6 to TRBJ1-1; D gene unclear. This CDR3 is 12 amino acids long. Germline lookup yields CDR1 MNHNY and CDR2 SVGAGI (reference sequence). Trimming removed 5 bases from V and 2 bases from J, with 6 bases in between. CDR3 DNA: TGTGCCAGCAGTACTTTAAACACTGAAGCTTTCTTT. This sequence encodes CASSTLNTEAFF.

The chain couples TRBV11-1 to TRBJ2-5; 10 bases align to TRBD2. The CDR3 extends over 16 amino acids. V lost 5 bases, J lost 4 bases, and 10 bases stayed unmatched. Germline V gene sequence: CDR1 SGHAT, CDR2 FQDESV (reference sequence). The CDR3 nucleotides are TGTGCCAGCAGCGCGACAGCGGGGGGGGTAGGAGAGACCCAGTACTTC. Its translation: CASSATAGGVGETQYF. The full variable domain, completed using reference TRBV11-1 and TRBJ2-5, is EAEVAQSPRYKITEKSQAVAFWCDPISGHATLYWYRQILGQGPELLVQFQDESVVDDSQLPKDRFSAERLKGVDSTLKIQPAELGDSAMYLCASSATAGGVGETQYFGPGTRLLVL.

This rearrangement joins TRBV29-1 to TRBJ2-1; D is possibly TRBD2 (5 bases). Looked up from germline, CDR1 is SQVTM and CDR2 is ANQGSEA. Deletions cut 7 bases from V and 4 bases from J, with 20 bases between. There are 15 residues in the CDR3. The DNA of the CDR3 is TGCAGCGGCAAAACCGGGATTAATGCTTACAATGAGCAGTTCTTC. This codes for CSGKTGINAYNEQFF.

The CDR3 coding sequence is TGTGCCAGCATCCCCACCGGGACTAGCGGGGTCGAGCAGTACTTC. It encodes CASIPTGTSGVEQYF. The chain has TRBV28 and TRBJ2-7; 13 bases map to TRBD2. Germline trimming cut 7 bases from V and 6 bases from J; bases unmatched to any gene: 9. The CDR3 contains 15 residues. The germline CDR1 and CDR2 sequences are MDHEN and SYDVKM.

The V gene is TRBV28, the J gene TRBJ1-5; D not certain. V lost 3 bases, J lost 4 bases, and 19 bases lay in between. Germline-derived CDR1 and CDR2 are MDHEN and SYDVKM. The CDR3 runs to 17 residues. The CDR3 spells CASSFHIPTGINQPQHF. The DNA for the CDR3 is TGTGCCAGCAGTTTCCACATTCCGACGGGAATAAATCAGCCCCAGCATTTT.

The rearrangement joins TRBV13 to TRBJ1-3; TRBD1 matches at 7 bases. The germline CDR1 and CDR2 sequences are PRHDT and FYEKMQ (reference sequence). The CDR3 contains 16 residues. Trimming at V came to 2 bases and at J to 2 bases, leaving 6 bases not matched to a gene. The CDR3: CASSLRRQGPGNTIYF. The CDR3 DNA sequence: TGTGCCAGCAGCTTAAGGCGACAGGGCCCTGGAAACACCATATATTTT. Complete variable domain (other parts from reference TRBV13 and TRBJ1-3): AAGVIQSPRHLIKEKRETATLKCYPIPRHDTVYWYQQGPGQDPQFLISFYEKMQSDKGSIPDRFSAQQFSDYHSELNMSSLELGDSALYFCASSLRRQGPGNTIYFGEGSWLTVV.

J is TRBJ1-5 and V is TRBV9, with D unclear. Germline V gene sequence: CDR1 SGDLS, CDR2 YYNGEE. This CDR3 comprises 12 residues. Trimming left V 3 bases short and J 5 bases short, with 6 bases between. The CDR3 loop is CASSGLDQPQHF. The CDR3 bases are TGTGCCAGCAGCGGATTAGATCAGCCCCAGCATTTT.

The chain has TRBV4-1 and TRBJ1-1, with D maybe TRBD1 (5 bases). The CDR3 runs to 15 residues. Trimming left V 4 bases short and J 0 bases short, with 12 bases between. Germline V lookup: CDR1 MGHRA, CDR2 YSYEKL. The CDR3 region is CASSRAGLLNTEAFF. The CDR3 DNA follows: TGCGCCAGCAGCCGTGCGGGGCTTTTGAACACTGAAGCTTTCTTT.